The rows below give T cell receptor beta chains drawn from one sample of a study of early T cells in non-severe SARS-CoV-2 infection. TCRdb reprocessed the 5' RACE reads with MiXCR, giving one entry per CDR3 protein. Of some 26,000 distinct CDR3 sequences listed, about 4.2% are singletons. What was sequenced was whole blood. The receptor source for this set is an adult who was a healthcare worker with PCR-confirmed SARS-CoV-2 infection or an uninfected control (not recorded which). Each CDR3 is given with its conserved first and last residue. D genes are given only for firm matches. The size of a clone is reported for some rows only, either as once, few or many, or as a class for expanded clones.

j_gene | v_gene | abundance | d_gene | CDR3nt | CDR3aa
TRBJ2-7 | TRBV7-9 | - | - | TGTGCCAGCAGCCAGGACAGCTACGAGCAGTACTTC | CASSQDSYEQYF
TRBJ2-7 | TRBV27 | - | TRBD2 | TGTGCCAGCAGTTCCCAGAGGGAGGGCCTACACGGGCAGTACTTC | CASSSQREGLHGQYF
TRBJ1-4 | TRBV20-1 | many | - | TGCAGTGCTAGCCTCGATAGGGATGAAAAACTGTTTTTT | CSASLDRDEKLFF
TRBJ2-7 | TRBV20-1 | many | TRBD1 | TGCAGTGCTGACGCGAAGGGACAGGGAAACACCGAGCAGTACTTC | CSADAKGQGNTEQYF
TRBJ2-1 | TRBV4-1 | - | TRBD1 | TGCGCCAGCGAGCGCGGGACAGGCTACAATGAGCAGTTCTTC | CASERGTGYNEQFF
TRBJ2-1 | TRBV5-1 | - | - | TGCGCCAGCACCCCGGACGGGGGTTCATACAATGAGCAGTTCTTC | CASTPDGGSYNEQFF
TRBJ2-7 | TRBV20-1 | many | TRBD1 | TGCAGTGCTATACGGGACAGGGGTCACGAGCAGTACTTC | CSAIRDRGHEQYF
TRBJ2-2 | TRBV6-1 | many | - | TGTGCCAGCAGGAGGTCTTGGCAGGTGTCGAACACCGGGGAGCTGTTTTTT | CASRRSWQVSNTGELFF
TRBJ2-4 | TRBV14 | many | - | TGTGCCAGCAGCCATTACACTAGTAGGGGAAACATTCAGTACTTC | CASSHYTSRGNIQYF
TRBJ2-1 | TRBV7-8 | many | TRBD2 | TGTGCCAGCAGTAAGACGCGCGGGAGAGGTAATGAGCAGTTCTTC | CASSKTRGRGNEQFF
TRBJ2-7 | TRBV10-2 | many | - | TGCGCCAGCGGGGAACTCGAGCAGTACTTC | CASGELEQYF
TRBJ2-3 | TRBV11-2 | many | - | TGTGCCAGCAGCCGGCGGACGGTTCCCTCCACAGATACGCAGTATTTT | CASSRRTVPSTDTQYF
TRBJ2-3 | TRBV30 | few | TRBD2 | TGTGCCTGGAGGGCTGTCGGGGGGATCGGAGATACGCAGTATTTT | CAWRAVGGIGDTQYF
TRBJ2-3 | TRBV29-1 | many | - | TGCAGCGTTGATGGGTTCACAGATACGCAGTATTTT | CSVDGFTDTQYF
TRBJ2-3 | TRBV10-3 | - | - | TGTGCCATCAGTCCCAGAGATAGCGTTAGCACAGATACGCAGTATTTT | CAISPRDSVSTDTQYF
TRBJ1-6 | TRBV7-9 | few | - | TGTGCCAGCAGCGAGGTGACGGGAAATTCACCCCTCCACTTT | CASSEVTGNSPLHF
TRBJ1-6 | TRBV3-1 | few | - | TGTGCCAGCAGCCCTAGACAATGGTCACCCCTCCACTTT | CASSPRQWSPLHF
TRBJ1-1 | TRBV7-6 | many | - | TGTGCCAGCAGACAGACAGCCATGAACACTGAAGCTTTCTTT | CASRQTAMNTEAFF
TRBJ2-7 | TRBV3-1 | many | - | TGTGCCAGCAGCCAAAGTCTCGAGCAGTACTTC | CASSQSLEQYF
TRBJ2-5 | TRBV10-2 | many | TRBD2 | TGCGCCAGCAGTGTAGGAGCGGGAGTTCAAGAGACCCAGTACTTC | CASSVGAGVQETQYF
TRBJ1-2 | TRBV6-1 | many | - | TGTGCCAGCAGAGATCCAGGGAACTATGGCTACACCTTC | CASRDPGNYGYTF
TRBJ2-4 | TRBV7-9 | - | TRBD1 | TGTGCCAGCAGCAAGCCGGGACAGGGACACTCCGCCAAAAACATTCAGTACTTC | CASSKPGQGHSAKNIQYF
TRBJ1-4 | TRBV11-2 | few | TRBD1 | TGTGCCAGCAGCCAAACAGGGGCCCATGAAAAACTGTTTTTT | CASSQTGAHEKLFF
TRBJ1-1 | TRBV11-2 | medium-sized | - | TGTGCCAGCAGCACCAAGATTGCGGGTTATACTGAAGCTTTCTTT | CASSTKIAGYTEAFF
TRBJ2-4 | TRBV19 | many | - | TGTGCCAGTAGCGGACAGATTGGTGCCAAAAACATTCAGTACTTC | CASSGQIGAKNIQYF